This T cell receptor beta chain comes out of a study of PD-1 blockade in classical Hodgkin lymphoma. Study findings and constraints: Causes of the repertoire differences remain undefined, possibly disease activity or prior therapy. Researchers reported that CD4+ TCR diversity, though not CD8+, rose significantly by C4D1. Baseline TCR diversity was reportedly lower in newly diagnosed patients than in healthy donors. It was reported as lower still in relapsed/refractory patients. Complete responders' baseline diversity resembled that of newly diagnosed patients.

Generated by immunoSEQ multiplex PCR, the TCRdb table keeps only in-frame clones and is missing some. The table includes fewer than 20,000 clones, 80% to 85% detected once. As regards this clone: Its antigen is unknown.

Every patient experienced relapse after autologous stem cell transplantation, and brentuximab vedotin exposure varied. Germline V lookup: CDR1 MGHDK, CDR2 SYGVNS. With 6 bases removed from V and 7 bases from J, the gap between germline ends came to 10 bases. The CDR3 has 12 amino acids. V and J are TRBV25-1 and TRBJ2-1; tentatively, D is TRBD1 (5 bases). The TCR was taken from a human donor with classical Hodgkin lymphoma. Material: peripheral blood mononuclear cells (PBMCs), obtained at baseline. The CDR3 here is CASSSGLNEQFF. Here the CDR3 DNA reads TGTGCCAGCAGCTCAGGGCTAAATGAGCAGTTCTTC. Variable domain in full (rest from reference TRBV25-1 and TRBJ2-1): EADIYQTPRYLVIGTGKKITLECSQTMGHDKMYWYQQDPGMELHLIHYSYGVNSTEKGDLSSESTVSRIRTEHFPLTLESARPSHTSQYLCASSSGLNEQFFGPGTRLTVL.